Each of the 31 T cell receptor beta chains below was sequenced from the same sample in a study of shared clonotypes between healthy human individuals. Method: immunoSEQ multiplex PCR; TCRdb's copy keeps in-frame clones and lacks some. Of about 1 million clones in the sample, around 76% were seen once. Material for sequencing was memory CD4+ T cells sorted from blood. Subset described: CD45RA-negative fraction. The receptors derive from a man between 18 and 35 years old in good health.

This sequence joins TRBV6-1 and TRBJ2-7, with TRBD1 matching 10 bases. The CDR3 extends over 14 amino acids. Germline CDR1 MNHNS, CDR2 SASEGT. J lost 4 bases, V lost 4 bases, and 4 bases had no gene match. CDR3 bases: TGTGCCAGCAGTGTGACAGGGGGCGATTACGAGCAGTACTTC. This encodes CASSVTGGDYEQYF.

V is TRBV4-1 and J is TRBJ2-3; TRBD1 agrees at 10 bases. CDR3 length: 16 residues. Germline CDR1 is MGHRA and CDR2 is YSYEKL. The junction had 9 bases not matched to a gene; V was cut back by 5 bases and J by 4 bases. Here the CDR3 DNA reads TGCGCCAGCAGCAGACCGGGACAGGGGAGGCCAGATACGCAGTATTTT. Translating it yields CASSRPGQGRPDTQYF.

Comment on this clone: This same CDR3 is encoded by further DNA sequences in the sample. This chain joins TRBV5-1 and TRBJ2-7; TRBD1 aligns across 11 bases. Germline-derived CDR1 and CDR2 are SGHRS and YFSETQ. With 4 bases clipped from V and 3 bases from J, the junction kept 6 bases outside the gene matches. This CDR3 region has 15 residues. CDR3 in DNA: TGCGCCAGCAGCCTCGACGGGACAGGGGGCTACGAGCAGTACTTC. Translating gives CASSLDGTGGYEQYF.

The chain uses TRBV7-2 and TRBJ2-3, with TRBD2 matching over 7 bases. The junction had 14 bases not matched to a gene; V was cut back by 10 bases and J by 4 bases. The CDR3 is made up of 15 amino acids. Germline V gene data show CDR1 as SGHTA and CDR2 as FQGNSA. CDR3 in amino acids: CATLTGAGVADTQYF. In nucleotides, the CDR3 is TGTGCCACCCTTACGGGTGCGGGAGTAGCAGATACGCAGTATTTT.

The chain uses TRBV7-3 and TRBJ2-3; D gene unclear. The V gene's germline CDR1 is SGHTA and CDR2 FQGTGA. With 0 bases removed from V and 2 bases from J, the gap between germline ends came to 12 bases. The CDR3 spans 16 residues. As DNA, the CDR3 is TGTGCCAGCAGCTTAACAGGGCGCGAGACCACAGATACGCAGTATTTT. It encodes CASSLTGRETTDTQYF.

Here the CDR3 DNA reads TGTGCCAGCAGCCGGCCGCGAAGTCGGGCCAACGTCCTGACTTTC. Its translation: CASSRPRSRANVLTF. The V call is TRBV7-7, the J call TRBJ2-6, with D uncertain. V was cut by 5 bases and J by 5 bases, with 13 bases left in between. Germline CDR1 is SSHAT and CDR2 is FNYEAQ (reference sequence). The CDR3 has 15 amino acids.

The chain uses TRBV18 and TRBJ2-5, with 9 bases identical to TRBD2. Trimming removed 3 bases from V and 0 bases from J; junction bases left unmatched: 8. Germline CDR1 KGHSH, CDR2 LQKENI. CDR3 size: 17 residues. The CDR3 protein is CASSPGTSGLYQETQYF. The CDR3 DNA sequence: TGTGCCAGCTCACCGGGTACTAGCGGGCTGTACCAAGAGACCCAGTACTTC.

The chain links TRBV7-8 to TRBJ1-1, with D tentatively TRBD1 (5 bases). This CDR3 region has 13 residues. In germline, CDR1 is SGHVS, CDR2 FQNEAQ. V was trimmed by 6 bases and J by 0 bases, leaving 8 bases between them. Here the CDR3 DNA reads TGTGCCAGCAGTAACAGGTTGAACACTGAAGCTTTCTTT. This gives the protein CASSNRLNTEAFF.

V usage is TRBV9 and J usage is TRBJ1-1; D not certain. This CDR3 comprises 14 residues. The V end lost 7 bases, the J end lost 0 bases, and 13 bases lay between the germline ends. The germline V gene encodes CDR1 SGDLS and CDR2 YYNGEE. CDR3 nucleotide sequence: TGTGCCAGCGGTGGGGATGCTATGAACACTGAAGCTTTCTTT. Protein sequence: CASGGDAMNTEAFF.

The V and J genes are TRBV5-4 and TRBJ1-1; unclear D gene. CDR3 length equals 13 residues. Trimming took 0 bases from V and 1 from J, leaving 4 bases between them. From germline, CDR1 is SGHNT and CDR2 YYREEE (reference sequence). The CDR3 DNA follows: TGTGCCAGCAGCTTGGCCACGAACACTGAAGCTTTCTTT. Its protein product is CASSLATNTEAFF.

The chain carries TRBV10-3 and TRBJ1-3, with 7 bases fitting TRBD1. The length of the CDR3 is 16 residues. V lost 10 bases to trimming and J lost 2 bases; unmatched junction nucleotides: 14. The V gene's germline CDR1 is ENHRY and CDR2 SYGVKD. The CDR3 DNA sequence: TGTGCCAGTCAGAGGGGACAGTTCTTAACTGGAAACACCATATATTTT. Translation: CASQRGQFLTGNTIYF.

A note on this clone: Different DNA sequences within this sample yield the same CDR3. The CDR3 sequence: CASSSQGQTYEQYF. The CDR3 DNA reads TGCGCCAGCAGCAGTCAAGGTCAGACCTACGAGCAGTACTTC. This chain links TRBV5-1 with TRBJ2-7; unclear D gene. V lost 4 bases to trimming and J lost 2 bases, with 13 bases between them. The length of the CDR3 is 14 residues. CDR1 is SGHRS and CDR2 is YFSETQ in the germline V gene.

The chain joins TRBV27 to TRBJ2-7, with a tentative D call TRBD1 (5 bases). Germline assignment: CDR1 MNHEY and CDR2 SMNVEV (reference sequence). The CDR3 runs 15 residues. Trimming took 3 bases from V and 0 from J, leaving 12 bases between them. DNA of the CDR3: TGTGCCAGCAGTTTCACAGGAATACCCTCCTACGAGCAGTACTTC. Protein sequence: CASSFTGIPSYEQYF.

The CDR3 coding sequence is TGTGCCAGCAGTTCCCGGGGGCGCGGCTATGGCTACACCTTC. As protein: CASSSRGRGYGYTF. V and J are TRBV27 and TRBJ1-2; weak D call: TRBD1 (6 bases). This CDR3 contains 14 residues. Germline V gene data show CDR1 as MNHEY and CDR2 as SMNVEV (reference sequence). Trimming cost V 4 bases and J 4 bases, with 13 bases left between them.

This chain joins TRBV2 and TRBJ1-6; D remains unclear. Germline CDR1 is SNHLY and CDR2 is FYNNEI. There are 15 residues in the CDR3. V lost 3 bases and J 6 bases, leaving 12 bases between the germline ends. The CDR3 sequence is CASSDSQFFNSPLHF. The CDR3 nucleotides read TGTGCCAGCAGTGACTCTCAGTTTTTTAATTCACCCCTCCACTTT.

This chain joins TRBV28 and TRBJ2-5; D is perhaps TRBD2 (5 bases). This CDR3 is 14 amino acids long. Germline CDR1 is MDHEN and CDR2 is SYDVKM. V was pared by 10 bases and J by 1 base, with 16 bases between. The CDR3 coding sequence is TGTGCCACCGAAGAAACTAGAACCCAAGAGACCCAGTACTTC. Translated: CATEETRTQETQYF.

This clone has only one observation. This chain joins TRBV6-1 and TRBJ1-5; tentative D call: TRBD1 (6 bases). Deletions cut 8 bases from V and 0 bases from J, with 14 bases between. Germline-derived CDR1 and CDR2 are MNHNS and SASEGT. This CDR3 is built from 15 residues. The CDR3 spells CASYQGRYSNQPQHF. The CDR3 nucleotides are TGTGCCAGCTACCAGGGGAGATATAGCAATCAGCCCCAGCATTTT.

The chain carries TRBV27 and TRBJ2-4; 8 bases map to TRBD1. The CDR3 runs to 16 residues. Germline CDR1 and CDR2: MNHEY and SMNVEV (reference sequence). V was clipped by 6 bases and J by 7 bases; unmatched bases: 14. CDR3 DNA sequence: TGTGCCAGCAGAAGGGTGGTAGGACAGGGTTATAACATTCAGTACTTC. It encodes CASRRVVGQGYNIQYF.

The rearrangement links TRBV29-1 to TRBJ1-2, with 10 bases fitting TRBD1. Germline CDR1 is SQVTM and CDR2 is ANQGSEA. The CDR3 sequence is 13 residues long. Trimming removed 4 bases from V and 8 bases from J; junction bases left unmatched: 7. The CDR3 DNA is TGCAGCGTTGGACAGGGGGCCTTAAGGGGCTACACCTTC. Its translation is CSVGQGALRGYTF.

V usage is TRBV6-6 and J usage is TRBJ2-5; 7 nucleotides agree with TRBD2. The V gene's germline CDR1 is MNHNY and CDR2 SVGAGI (reference sequence). The CDR3 runs to 13 residues. Germline trimming cut 2 bases from V and 4 bases from J; bases unmatched to any gene: 1. CDR3 sequence reads: CASSYAGVETQYF. In nucleotides, the CDR3 is TGTGCCAGCAGTTACGCGGGGGTAGAGACCCAGTACTTC.

CDR3 nucleotides: TGTGCCAGCAGTCGGGAGGGCCCCCCCTACAATGAGCAGTTCTTC. Protein product: CASSREGPPYNEQFF. The chain joins TRBV2 to TRBJ2-1; TRBD2 matches 8 bases. The germline V gene encodes CDR1 SNHLY and CDR2 FYNNEI. V was clipped by 5 bases and J by 2 bases; unmatched bases: 5. CDR3 size: 15 residues. The full variable domain, in which reference TRBV2 and TRBJ2-1 provide the parts outside the CDR3, is EPEVTQTPSHQVTQMGQEVILRCVPISNHLYFYWYRQILGQKVEFLVSFYNNEISEKSEIFDDQFSVERPDGSNFTLKIRSTKLEDSAMYFCASSREGPPYNEQFFGPGTRLTVL.

The chain is built from TRBV6-6 and TRBJ2-2; D might be TRBD2 (5 bases). The V end lost 2 bases, the J end lost 7 bases, and 14 bases lay between the germline ends. The CDR3 is 15 amino acids. Germline V gene sequence: CDR1 MNHNY, CDR2 SVGAGI (reference sequence). DNA for the CDR3: TGTGCCAGCAGTTACCGCGGGCCCCTCCTCGGGGAGCTGTTTTTT. As protein: CASSYRGPLLGELFF.

V and J are TRBV5-1 and TRBJ2-1; D may be TRBD2 (7 bases). V was clipped by 4 bases and J by 7 bases, with 15 bases between them. The length of the CDR3 is 14 residues. In germline, CDR1 is SGHRS, CDR2 YFSETQ. This CDR3 is CASSPGRGTNEQFF. The CDR3 coding sequence is TGCGCCAGCAGCCCGGGGAGGGGGACGAATGAGCAGTTCTTC. The entire variable domain, with the rest obtained from reference TRBV5-1 and TRBJ2-1, is as follows: KAGVTQTPRYLIKTRGQQVTLSCSPISGHRSVSWYQQTPGQGLQFLFEYFSETQRNKGNFPGRFSGRQFSNSRSEMNVSTLELGDSALYLCASSPGRGTNEQFFGPGTRLTVL.

The chain recombines TRBV28 with TRBJ1-2; TRBD1 agrees at 8 bases. The CDR3 loop spans 15 amino acids. V shed 3 bases and J 0 bases; nucleotides not matched to a gene: 3. Per the germline V gene, CDR1 is MDHEN and CDR2 is SYDVKM. The CDR3 loop is CASSLGQAANYGYTF. Written as DNA, the CDR3 is TGTGCCAGCAGTTTGGGACAGGCCGCTAACTATGGCTACACCTTC.

This sequence joins TRBV30 and TRBJ2-5, with D possibly being TRBD1 or TRBD2 (6 bases each). CDR1 GTSNPN and CDR2 SVGIG come from the germline V gene (reference sequence). Trimming left V 2 bases short and J 9 bases short, with 16 bases between. The CDR3 has 13 residues. CDR3 DNA sequence: TGTGCCTGGAGTACGGAACAGAGGGGGGCCCAGTACTTC. Translation: CAWSTEQRGAQYF.

The rearrangement joins TRBV5-1 to TRBJ1-1; weak D call: TRBD1 (5 bases). The CDR3 covers 14 residues. Per germline, CDR1 SGHRS and CDR2 YFSETQ. V was cut by 4 bases and J by 5 bases, with 15 bases left in between. CDR3 in DNA: TGCGCCAGCAGCCCCAGGGTTACCTGGACTGAAGCTTTCTTT. Its translation: CASSPRVTWTEAFF.

A word on this clone: The sample carries other DNA sequences with the same CDR3. The genes are TRBV6-5 and TRBJ1-1; 7 bases match TRBD1. The CDR3 loop spans 14 amino acids. Unmatched junction bases numbered 8, after V lost 5 bases and J lost 5 bases. Germline-derived CDR1 and CDR2 are MNHEY and SVGAGI. The CDR3 DNA follows: TGTGCCAGCAGTCTAGGGGGCGGGAGGACTGAAGCTTTCTTT. Translating gives CASSLGGGRTEAFF.

This clone was seen many times. This chain connects TRBV29-1 to TRBJ1-2; D is possibly TRBD1 (6 bases). Trimming pared 7 bases from V and 4 bases from J, leaving 13 bases between. Germline V gene data show CDR1 as SQVTM and CDR2 as ANQGSEA. CDR3 length equals 12 residues. The CDR3 DNA follows: TGCAGCGCCGGGACATACTTCTATGGCTACACCTTC. Its protein product is CSAGTYFYGYTF. The entire variable domain, with the rest obtained from reference TRBV29-1 and TRBJ1-2, is as follows: SAVISQKPSRDICQRGTSLTIQCQVDSQVTMMFWYRQQPGQSLTLIATANQGSEATYESGFVIDKFPISRPNLTFSTLTVSNMSPEDSSIYLCSAGTYFYGYTFGSGTRLTVV.

The chain couples TRBV4-3 to TRBJ1-2; no definite D call. Germline-derived CDR1 and CDR2 are LGHNA and YSLEER. Trimming took 1 base from V and 4 from J, leaving 16 bases between them. The CDR3 is made up of 16 amino acids. The CDR3: CASSQAGGLPFYGYTF. The CDR3 coding sequence is TGCGCCAGCAGCCAAGCGGGAGGTCTACCCTTCTATGGCTACACCTTC.

V gene TRBV7-2 combines with J gene TRBJ1-6, with a possible D match to TRBD1 (5 bases). The CDR3 is made up of 15 amino acids. Trimming took 4 bases from V and 7 from J, leaving 14 bases between them. Germline lookup yields CDR1 SGHTA and CDR2 FQGNSA. The CDR3 DNA reads as TGTGCCAGCAGCTCTGGGGACCTGGTGAATTCACCCCTCCACTTT. Translated: CASSSGDLVNSPLHF.

The J gene is TRBJ2-7, the V gene TRBV21-1. TRBV21-1 is classified as a pseudogene. This CDR3 is 15 amino acids long. The CDR3, as DNA: TGTGCCAGCAGCGAAAGGGCGGATAGAATTCCCGAGCAGTACTTC. Its protein is CASSERADRIPEQYF.